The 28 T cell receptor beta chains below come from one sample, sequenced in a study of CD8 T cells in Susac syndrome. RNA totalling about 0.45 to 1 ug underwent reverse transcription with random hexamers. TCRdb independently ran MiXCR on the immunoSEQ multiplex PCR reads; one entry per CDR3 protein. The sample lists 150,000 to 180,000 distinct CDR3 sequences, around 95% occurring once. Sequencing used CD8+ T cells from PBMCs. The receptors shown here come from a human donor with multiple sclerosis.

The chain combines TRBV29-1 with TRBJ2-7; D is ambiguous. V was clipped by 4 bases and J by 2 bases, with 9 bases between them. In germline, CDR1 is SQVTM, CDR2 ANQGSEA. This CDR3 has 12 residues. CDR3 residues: CSVGVSTYEQYF. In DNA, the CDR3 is TGCAGCGTTGGAGTCAGCACCTACGAGCAGTACTTC.

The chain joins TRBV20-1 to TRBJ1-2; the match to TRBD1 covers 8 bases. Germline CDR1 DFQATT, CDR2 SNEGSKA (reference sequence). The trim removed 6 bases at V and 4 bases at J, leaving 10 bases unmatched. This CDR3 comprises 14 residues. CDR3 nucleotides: TGCAGTGCCCGAGACAGGGGCGGTGGCTATGGCTACACCTTC. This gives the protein CSARDRGGGYGYTF.

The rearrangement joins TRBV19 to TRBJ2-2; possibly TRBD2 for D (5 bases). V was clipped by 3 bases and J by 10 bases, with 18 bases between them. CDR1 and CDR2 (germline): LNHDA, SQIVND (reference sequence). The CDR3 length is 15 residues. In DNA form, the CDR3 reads TGTGCCAGTAGTATCCTCTACGTACGGGATGAGGAGCTGTTTTTT. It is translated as CASSILYVRDEELFF.

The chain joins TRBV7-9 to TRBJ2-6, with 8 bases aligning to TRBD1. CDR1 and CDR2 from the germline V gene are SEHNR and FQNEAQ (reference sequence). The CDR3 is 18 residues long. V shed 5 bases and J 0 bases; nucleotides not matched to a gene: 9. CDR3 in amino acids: CASSGGQGKLSGANVLTF. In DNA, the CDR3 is TGTGCCAGCAGCGGCGGACAGGGAAAGCTCTCTGGGGCCAACGTCCTGACTTTC.

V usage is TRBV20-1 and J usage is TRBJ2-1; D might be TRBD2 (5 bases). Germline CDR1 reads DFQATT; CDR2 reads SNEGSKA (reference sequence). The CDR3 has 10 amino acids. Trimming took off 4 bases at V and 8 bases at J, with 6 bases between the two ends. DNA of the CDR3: TGCAGTGCTAAGAGGGATGAGCAGTTCTTC. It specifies CSAKRDEQFF.

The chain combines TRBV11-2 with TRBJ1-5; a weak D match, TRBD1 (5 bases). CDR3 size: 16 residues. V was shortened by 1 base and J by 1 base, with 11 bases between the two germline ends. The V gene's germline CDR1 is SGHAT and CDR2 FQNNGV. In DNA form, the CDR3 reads TGTGCCAGCAGCTTAGGTCCAGGGACGAGCAATCAGCCCCAGCATTTT. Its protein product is CASSLGPGTSNQPQHF.

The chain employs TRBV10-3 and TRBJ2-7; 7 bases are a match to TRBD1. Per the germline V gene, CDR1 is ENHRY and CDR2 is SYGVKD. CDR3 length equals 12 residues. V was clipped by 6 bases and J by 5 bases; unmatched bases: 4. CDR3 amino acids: CAIRIDRDEQYF. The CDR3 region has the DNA TGTGCCATCAGGATTGACAGGGACGAGCAGTACTTC.

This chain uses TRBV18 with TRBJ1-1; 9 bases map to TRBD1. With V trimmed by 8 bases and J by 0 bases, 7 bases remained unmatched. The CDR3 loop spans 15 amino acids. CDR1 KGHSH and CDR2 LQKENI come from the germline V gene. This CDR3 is CASTTGGRVNTEAFF. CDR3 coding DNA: TGTGCCAGCACTACAGGGGGCCGGGTGAACACTGAAGCTTTCTTT.

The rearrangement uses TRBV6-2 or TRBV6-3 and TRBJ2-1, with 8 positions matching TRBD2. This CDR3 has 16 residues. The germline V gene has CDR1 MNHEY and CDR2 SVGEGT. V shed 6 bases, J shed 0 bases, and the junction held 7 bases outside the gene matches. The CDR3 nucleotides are TGTGCCAGCAGACGGACTAGCCAGAGCTCCTACAATGAGCAGTTCTTC. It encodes CASRRTSQSSYNEQFF.

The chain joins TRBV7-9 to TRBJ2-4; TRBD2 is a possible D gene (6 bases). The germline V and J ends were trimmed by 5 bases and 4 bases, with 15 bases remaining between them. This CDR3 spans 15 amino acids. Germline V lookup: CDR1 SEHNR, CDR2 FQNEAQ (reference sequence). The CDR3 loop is CASSPGGGMKNIQYF. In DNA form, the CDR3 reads TGTGCCAGCAGCCCCGGCGGAGGGATGAAAAACATTCAGTACTTC.

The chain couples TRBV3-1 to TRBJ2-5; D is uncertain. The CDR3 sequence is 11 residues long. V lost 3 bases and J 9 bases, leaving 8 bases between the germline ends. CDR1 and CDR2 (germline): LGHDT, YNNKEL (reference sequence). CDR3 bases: TGTGCCAGCAGCCACCTCGGGTCCCAGTACTTC. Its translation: CASSHLGSQYF.

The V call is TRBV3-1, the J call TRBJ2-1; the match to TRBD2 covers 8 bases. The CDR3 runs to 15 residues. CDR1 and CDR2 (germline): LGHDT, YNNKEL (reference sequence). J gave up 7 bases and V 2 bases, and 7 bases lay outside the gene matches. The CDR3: CASSQRPGGVNEQFF. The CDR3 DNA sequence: TGTGCCAGCAGCCAACGGCCGGGGGGGGTTAATGAGCAGTTCTTC.

In nucleotides, the CDR3 is TGCAGCGCGGGGGACAGGGAGGTAACCTACGAGCAGTACTTC. Translating gives CSAGDREVTYEQYF. The chain recombines TRBV20-1 with TRBJ2-7, with TRBD1 identical over 9 bases. CDR1 DFQATT and CDR2 SNEGSKA come from the germline V gene (reference sequence). The CDR3 loop spans 14 amino acids.

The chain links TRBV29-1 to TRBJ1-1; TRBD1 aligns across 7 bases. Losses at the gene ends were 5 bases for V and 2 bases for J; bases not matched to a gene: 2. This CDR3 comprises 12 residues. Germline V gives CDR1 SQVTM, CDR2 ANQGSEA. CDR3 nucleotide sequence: TGCAGCGTTACAGGGGTTAACACTGAAGCTTTCTTT. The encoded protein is CSVTGVNTEAFF.

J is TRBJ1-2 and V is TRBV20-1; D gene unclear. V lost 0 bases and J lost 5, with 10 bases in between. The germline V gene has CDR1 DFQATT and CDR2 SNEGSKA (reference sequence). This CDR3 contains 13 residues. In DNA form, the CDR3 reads TGCAGTGCTAGAGATCGGACCGGGTATGGCTACACCTTC. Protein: CSARDRTGYGYTF.

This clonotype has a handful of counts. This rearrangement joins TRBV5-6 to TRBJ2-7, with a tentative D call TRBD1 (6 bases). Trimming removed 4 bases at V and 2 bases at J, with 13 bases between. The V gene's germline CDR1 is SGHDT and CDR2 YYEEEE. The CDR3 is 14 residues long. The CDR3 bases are TGTGCCAGCAGCCTTACAGGGCCTACCTACGAGCAGTACTTC. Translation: CASSLTGPTYEQYF.

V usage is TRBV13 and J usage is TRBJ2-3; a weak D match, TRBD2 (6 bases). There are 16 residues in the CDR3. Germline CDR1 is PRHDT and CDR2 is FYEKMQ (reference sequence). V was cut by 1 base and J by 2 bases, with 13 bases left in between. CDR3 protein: CASSLDGGDLTDTQYF. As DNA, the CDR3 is TGTGCCAGCAGCTTAGACGGCGGGGACCTCACAGATACGCAGTATTTT.

The chain's CDR3 is CASSTRGVGDTEAFF. CDR3 nucleotide sequence: TGTGCCAGCAGTACCAGGGGTGTCGGTGACACTGAAGCTTTCTTT. V and J are TRBV7-6 and TRBJ1-1; weak D call: TRBD1 (6 bases). Trimming left V 6 bases short and J 3 bases short, with 17 bases between. The germline V gene encodes CDR1 SGHVS and CDR2 FNYEAQ. This CDR3 spans 15 amino acids.

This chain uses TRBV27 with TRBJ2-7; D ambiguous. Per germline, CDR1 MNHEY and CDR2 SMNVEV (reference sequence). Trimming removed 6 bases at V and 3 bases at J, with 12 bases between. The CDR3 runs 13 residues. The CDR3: CASSKTRLYEQYF. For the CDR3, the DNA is TGTGCCAGCAGCAAAACACGGCTCTACGAGCAGTACTTC.

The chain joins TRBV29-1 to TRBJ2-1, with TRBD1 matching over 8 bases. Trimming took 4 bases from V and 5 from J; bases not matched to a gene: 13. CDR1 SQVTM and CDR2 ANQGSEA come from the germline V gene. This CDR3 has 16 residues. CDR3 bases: TGCAGCGTTGGGCGGACAGGGCTCCTCAGGGACAATGAGCAGTTCTTC. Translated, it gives CSVGRTGLLRDNEQFF.

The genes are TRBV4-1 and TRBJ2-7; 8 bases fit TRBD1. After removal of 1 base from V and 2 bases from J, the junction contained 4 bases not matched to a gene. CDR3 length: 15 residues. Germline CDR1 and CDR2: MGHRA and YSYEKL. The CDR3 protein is CASSQAPGQAYEQYF. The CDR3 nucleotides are TGCGCCAGCAGCCAAGCTCCGGGACAGGCCTACGAGCAGTACTTC.

For the CDR3, the DNA is TGTGCCAGCGGGACAGACTCAGTTACCGTCAACATTCAGTACTTC. This codes for CASGTDSVTVNIQYF. This sequence joins TRBV7-9 and TRBJ2-4; the match to TRBD1 covers 7 bases. CDR1 and CDR2 from the germline V gene are SEHNR and FQNEAQ (reference sequence). The ends lost 8 bases at V and 7 bases at J; junction bases unmatched: 14. The CDR3 covers 15 residues.

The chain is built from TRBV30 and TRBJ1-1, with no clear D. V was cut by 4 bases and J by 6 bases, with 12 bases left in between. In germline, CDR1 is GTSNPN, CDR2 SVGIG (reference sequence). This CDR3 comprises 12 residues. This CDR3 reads CAWTLLGPEAFF. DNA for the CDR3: TGTGCCTGGACTTTACTCGGCCCTGAAGCTTTCTTT.

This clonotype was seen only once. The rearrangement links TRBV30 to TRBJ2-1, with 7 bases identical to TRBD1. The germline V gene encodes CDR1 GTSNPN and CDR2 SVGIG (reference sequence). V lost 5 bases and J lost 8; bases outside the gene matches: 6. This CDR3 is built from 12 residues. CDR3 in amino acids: CAWAGGRHEQFF. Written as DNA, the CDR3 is TGTGCCTGGGCAGGGGGTCGGCATGAGCAGTTCTTC.

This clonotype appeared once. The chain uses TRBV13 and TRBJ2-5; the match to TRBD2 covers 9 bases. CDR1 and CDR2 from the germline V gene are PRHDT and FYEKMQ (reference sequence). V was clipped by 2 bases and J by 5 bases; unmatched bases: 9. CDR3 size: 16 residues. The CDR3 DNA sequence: TGTGCCAGCAGCTTACGTGCTAGCGGGGCAGGGGAGACCCAGTACTTC. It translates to CASSLRASGAGETQYF.

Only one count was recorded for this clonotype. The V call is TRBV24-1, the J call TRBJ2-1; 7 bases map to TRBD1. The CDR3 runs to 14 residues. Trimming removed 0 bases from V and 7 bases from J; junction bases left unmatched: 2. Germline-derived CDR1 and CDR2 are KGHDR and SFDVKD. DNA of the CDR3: TGTGCCACCAGTGATTTGTACAGGGGTAATGAGCAGTTCTTC. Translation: CATSDLYRGNEQFF.

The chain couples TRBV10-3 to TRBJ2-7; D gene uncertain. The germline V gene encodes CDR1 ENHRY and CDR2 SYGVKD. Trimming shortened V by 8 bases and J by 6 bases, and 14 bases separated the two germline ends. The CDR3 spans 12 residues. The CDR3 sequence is CAIAANSGEQYF. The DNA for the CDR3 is TGTGCCATCGCGGCGAACAGTGGCGAGCAGTACTTC.

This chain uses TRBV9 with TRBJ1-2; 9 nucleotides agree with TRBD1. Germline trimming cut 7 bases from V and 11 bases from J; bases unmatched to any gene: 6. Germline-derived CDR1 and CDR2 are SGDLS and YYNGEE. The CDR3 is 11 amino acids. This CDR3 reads CASGTGIGYTF. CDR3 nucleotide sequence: TGTGCCAGCGGGACAGGGATAGGGTACACCTTC.